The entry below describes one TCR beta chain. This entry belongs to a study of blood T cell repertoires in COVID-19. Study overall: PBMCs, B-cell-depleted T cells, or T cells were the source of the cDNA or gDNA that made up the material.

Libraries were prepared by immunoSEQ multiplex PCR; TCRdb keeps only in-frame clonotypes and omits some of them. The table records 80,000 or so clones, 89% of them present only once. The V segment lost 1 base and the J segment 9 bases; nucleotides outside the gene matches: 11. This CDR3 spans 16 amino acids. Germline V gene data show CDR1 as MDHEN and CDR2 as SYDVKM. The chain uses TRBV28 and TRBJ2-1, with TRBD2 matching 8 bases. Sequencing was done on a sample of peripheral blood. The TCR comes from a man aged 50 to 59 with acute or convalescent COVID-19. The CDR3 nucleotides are TGTGCCAGCAGTTTATATCTAGCGGGCTTTGGTAGTGAGCAGTTCTTC. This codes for CASSLYLAGFGSEQFF.